This passage covers 5 T cell receptor beta chains from one sample sequenced in a study of technical replicates of blood from a handful of donors. TCRdb's table, derived via immunoSEQ multiplex PCR, lists solely in-frame clones and lacks some. The data show approximately 73,000 clones, with 85% to 95% seen just once and 0.35% to 0.45% held by the top ten. The sequenced sample was T cells isolated from PBMCs. The receptors stem from a human donor in good health.

V gene TRBV29-1 combines with J gene TRBJ2-5; TRBD1 agrees at 7 bases. Germline V CDR1 and CDR2: SQVTM, ANQGSEA. The trim removed 0 bases at V and 3 bases at J, leaving 10 bases unmatched. The CDR3 covers 16 residues. CDR3 residues: CSVEDQRRQGEETQYF. In nucleotides, the CDR3 is TGCAGCGTTGAAGATCAGAGGAGACAGGGAGAAGAGACCCAGTACTTC.

This rearrangement joins TRBV28 to TRBJ1-1; the D is unclear. With 6 bases removed from V and 8 bases from J, the gap between germline ends came to 13 bases. The germline V gene has CDR1 MDHEN and CDR2 SYDVKM. The length of the CDR3 is 12 residues. CDR3: CASSIYGGEAFF. Here the CDR3 DNA reads TGTGCCAGCAGCATCTACGGCGGGGAAGCTTTCTTT. The full variable domain, rest sourced from reference TRBV28 and TRBJ1-1, is DVKVTQSSRYLVKRTGEKVFLECVQDMDHENMFWYRQDPGLGLRLIYFSYDVKMKEKGDIPEGYSVSREKKERFSLILESASTNQTSMYLCASSIYGGEAFFGQGTRLTVV.

This clone was observed a single time. This sequence joins TRBV11-2 and TRBJ2-5; possible D gene TRBD2, 5 bases. CDR1 and CDR2 (germline): SGHAT, FQNNGV. Trimming left V 3 bases short and J 4 bases short, with 12 bases between. This CDR3 has 14 amino acids. The chain's CDR3 is CASSFAGIRETQYF. Here the CDR3 DNA reads TGTGCCAGCAGCTTCGCCGGGATTAGAGAGACCCAGTACTTC.

The V gene is TRBV28, the J gene TRBJ2-3; maybe TRBD1 (7 bases). The V and J ends lost 3 bases and 5 bases respectively, with 12 bases between them. Germline V gene sequence: CDR1 MDHEN, CDR2 SYDVKM. The CDR3 has 14 residues. The CDR3 reads CASSLSRGVDTQYF. The CDR3 DNA reads as TGTGCCAGCAGTTTGAGCAGGGGGGTAGATACGCAGTATTTT.

This chain links TRBV30 with TRBJ2-1, with D possibly being TRBD1 (5 bases). The germline V gene has CDR1 GTSNPN and CDR2 SVGIG (reference sequence). The V end was cut by 4 bases, the J end by 7 bases, with 11 bases between. The CDR3 covers 12 residues. In DNA form, the CDR3 reads TGTGCCTGGAATGCAGGGATTAATGAGCAGTTCTTC. It yields the protein CAWNAGINEQFF. Filled out from reference TRBV30 and TRBJ2-1, the complete variable domain reads SQTIHQWPATLVQPVGSPLSLECTVEGTSNPNLYWYRQAAGRGLQLLFYSVGIGQISSEVPQNLSASRPQDRQFILSSKKLLLSDSGFYLCAWNAGINEQFFGPGTRLTVL.